A selection of T cell receptor beta chains follows, all from one sample in a study of blood T cell repertoires in COVID-19. The data were produced by immunoSEQ multiplex PCR, yet TCRdb's version contains in-frame clones alone and is incomplete. The profile shows 410,000 or so clones, about nine tenths of them singletons. Sequences were obtained from peripheral blood. These receptors all come from a woman aged 25 to 39 with active or convalescent COVID-19. Each CDR3 is given with its conserved first and last residue. Fields, in order: J gene, D gene, clone size, V gene, CDR3 DNA, CDR3 protein. A D gene is named only where the DNA matches it firmly. Part of the rows lack a size; the others show once, few, many or a class for expanded clones.

TRBJ2-2	TRBD1	-	TRBV5-1	TGCGCCAGCAGCTCAGGGGGCGATTACGGGGAGCTGTTTTTT	CASSSGGDYGELFF
TRBJ2-7	TRBD1	-	TRBV2	TGTGCCAGCAGGTTAGACAGGGCTACCTCCTACGAGCAGTACTTC	CASRLDRATSYEQYF
TRBJ1-5	-	few	TRBV29-1	TGCAGCGTCGCTGGACAAGCGGGTCAGCCCCAGCATTTT	CSVAGQAGQPQHF
TRBJ1-1	-	few	TRBV27	TGTGCCAGCAGTTTCGGGGGGAACACTGAAGCTTTCTTT	CASSFGGNTEAFF
TRBJ2-7	-	-	TRBV2	TGTGCCAGCAGTGGTCAACAGGGAGTTGTAGAGCAGTACTTC	CASSGQQGVVEQYF
TRBJ1-6	-	-	TRBV19	TGTGCCAGTAGAGGAGGGGCAAGCTCCTATAATTCACCCCTCCACTTT	CASRGGASSYNSPLHF
TRBJ1-3	-	-	TRBV9	TGTGCCAGCAGCGTAGGGGGACAAGATGGAAACACCATATATTTT	CASSVGGQDGNTIYF
TRBJ1-6	-	-	TRBV11-2	TGTGCCAGCAGGGGGCTTCGACACGATAATTCACCCCTCCACTTT	CASRGLRHDNSPLHF
TRBJ2-1	-	-	TRBV6-5	TGTGCCAGCAGTAAACAGGGAGGGCTGGCTGAGCAGTTCTTC	CASSKQGGLAEQFF
TRBJ2-3	TRBD2	-	TRBV10-2	TGCGCCAGCAAGGCGGTACTAGCGGGGGCCGGGGGTGGCACAGATACGCAGTATTTT	CASKAVLAGAGGGTDTQYF
TRBJ1-4	TRBD1	-	TRBV3-1/TRBV3-2	TGTGCCAGCACCACAGGGGGGGCAACTAATGAAAAACTGTTTTTT	CASTTGGATNEKLFF
TRBJ1-3	-	few	TRBV2	TGTGCCAGCAGGGACAACTCTGGAAACACCATATATTTT	CASRDNSGNTIYF
TRBJ2-1	TRBD1	-	TRBV29-1	TGCAGCGTTGATGTGGGGGACAGGTATATCGATGAGCAGTTCTTC	CSVDVGDRYIDEQFF
TRBJ2-3	TRBD1	-	TRBV2	TGTGCCAGCAGATGGACAGGGGGCACAGATACGCAGTATTTT	CASRWTGGTDTQYF
TRBJ1-2	TRBD1	-	TRBV3-1/TRBV3-2	TGTGCCAGCAGCCTGGGACAGGGGGGCGGTAACTATGGCTACACCTTC	CASSLGQGGGNYGYTF
TRBJ1-1	-	-	TRBV6-6	TGTGCCAGCCGGAGGGGGAACACTGAAGCTTTCTTT	CASRRGNTEAFF
TRBJ2-1	-	-	TRBV9	TGTGCCAGCAGCGGGACAGTGAGATCCTACAATGAGCAGTTCTTC	CASSGTVRSYNEQFF
TRBJ1-1	-	few	TRBV6-5	TGTGCCAGCAGCACGACAGAGAACACTGAAGCTTTCTTT	CASSTTENTEAFF
TRBJ2-1	-	-	TRBV5-5	TGTGCCAGCAGCTTGGCACCGCTCCCGAGCTCCTACAATGAGCAGTTCTTC	CASSLAPLPSSYNEQFF
TRBJ2-5	TRBD2	-	TRBV19	TGTGCCAGTAGTATATGGGGTCTAGCGGATAGACAAGAGACCCAGTACTTC	CASSIWGLADRQETQYF
TRBJ1-3	-	-	TRBV6-6	TGTGCCAGCAGTCCCACGACAGGCACTGGAAACACCATATATTTT	CASSPTTGTGNTIYF
TRBJ1-1	-	-	TRBV11-2	TGTGCCAGCAGCTTAGATAGGCACAGCACTGAAGCTTTCTTT	CASSLDRHSTEAFF
TRBJ2-7	-	-	TRBV4-1	TGCGCCAGCAGCCAAGATGACACAGCCTACGAGCAGTACTTC	CASSQDDTAYEQYF
TRBJ1-2	TRBD1	-	TRBV20-1	TGCAGTGCTAGTAGACAGGGTTTTTATGGCTACACCTTC	CSASRQGFYGYTF
TRBJ1-3	-	-	TRBV9	TGTGCCAGCAGCGTCGGGAGCGGATCTGGAAACACCATATATTTT	CASSVGSGSGNTIYF
TRBJ2-3	-	-	TRBV10-3	TGTGCCATCAGTGTGGCAGAACCTAGCACAGATACGCAGTATTTT	CAISVAEPSTDTQYF
TRBJ2-7	TRBD2	-	TRBV30	TGTGCCTGGAGGGCCCCTCTAGCGGGGGCCTCCTACGAGCAGTACTTC	CAWRAPLAGASYEQYF
TRBJ1-6	-	-	TRBV6-5	TGTGCCAGCAGTTTACCCCCGGGACACCAAAATTCACCCCTCCACTTT	CASSLPPGHQNSPLHF
TRBJ1-2	TRBD1	-	TRBV9	TGTGCCAGCGGGACAGACACTAACTATGGCTACACCTTC	CASGTDTNYGYTF
TRBJ2-2	-	-	TRBV5-1	TGCGCCAGCAGCTTAATCGTGTCGGGGGAATACACCGGGGAGCTGTTTTTT	CASSLIVSGEYTGELFF
TRBJ1-1	-	-	TRBV12-3/TRBV12-4	TGTGCCAGCAGTTTCGGGAGGCCTGAAGCTTTCTTT	CASSFGRPEAFF
TRBJ2-1	-	-	TRBV5-5	TGTGCCAGCAGCTTGGCCATCGTCAGCTACAATGAGCAGTTCTTC	CASSLAIVSYNEQFF
TRBJ2-2	-	-	TRBV12-3/TRBV12-4	TGTGCCAGCGTCCGAGAGAACACCGGGGAGCTGTTTTTT	CASVRENTGELFF
TRBJ1-5	-	-	TRBV19	TGTGCCAGTAGTGAAGGGTTCGGGGATCAGCCCCAGCATTTT	CASSEGFGDQPQHF
TRBJ1-1	-	-	TRBV6-5	TGTGCCAGCAGTCCAAGTTATGCAGGGACTACTGAAGCTTTCTTT	CASSPSYAGTTEAFF
TRBJ2-7	TRBD2	-	TRBV6-6	TGTGCCAGCAATGCGGGACTAAACTCCTACGAGCAGTACTTC	CASNAGLNSYEQYF
TRBJ2-2	-	-	TRBV6-5	TGTGCCAGCAGTTACAGGGGCACCGGGGAGCTGTTTTTT	CASSYRGTGELFF
TRBJ2-6	-	-	TRBV30	TGTGCCTGGACTACCGACAGCTCTGGGGCCAACGTCCTGACTTTC	CAWTTDSSGANVLTF
TRBJ1-4	-	-	TRBV5-1	TGCGCCAGCAGCTTGGCCGGGAGGGCAACTAATGAAAAACTGTTTTTT	CASSLAGRATNEKLFF
TRBJ1-2	TRBD1	-	TRBV18	TGTGCCAGCTCACCATCGACAGGGATCGGTGGCTACACCTTC	CASSPSTGIGGYTF
TRBJ1-1	TRBD1	once	TRBV30	TGTGCCTGGAGACAGACAGGGGTAGGGATTGAAGCTTTCTTT	CAWRQTGVGIEAFF
TRBJ1-2	-	-	TRBV6-5	TGTGCCAGCAGTTACCTGGGTAGCGGCTATGGCTACACCTTC	CASSYLGSGYGYTF
TRBJ1-1	TRBD1	-	TRBV11-2	TGTGCCAGCAGCTTAACGACAGGGGTGAACACTGAAGCTTTCTTT	CASSLTTGVNTEAFF
TRBJ2-7	TRBD2	-	TRBV7-2	TGTGCCAGCAGCTCCGGGACTATCTACGAGCAGTACTTC	CASSSGTIYEQYF
TRBJ2-2	TRBD2	-	TRBV6-5	TGTGCCAGCAGTTACAATACCGGCGGGAGTACCGGGGAGCTGTTTTTT	CASSYNTGGSTGELFF
TRBJ1-1	-	few	TRBV5-5	TGTGCCAGCAGCACCAGGGGAAGGGACACTGAAGCTTTCTTT	CASSTRGRDTEAFF
TRBJ2-7	-	-	TRBV28	TGTGCCAGCAGTTTGGGGGGCGAGCAGTACTTC	CASSLGGEQYF
TRBJ1-4	TRBD1	-	TRBV4-1	TGCGCCAGCAGCCATCAAACAGGGGGTAATGAAAAACTGTTTTTT	CASSHQTGGNEKLFF
TRBJ1-5	-	-	TRBV27	TGTGCCAGCAGGGGGGGGTTTCGCATGGCCTATCAGCCCCAGCATTTT	CASRGGFRMAYQPQHF
TRBJ1-6	TRBD1	few	TRBV5-1	TGCGCCAGCAGCTTATTACAGGGGTTAGAGTCACCCCTCCACTTT	CASSLLQGLESPLHF
TRBJ1-1	-	once	TRBV6-5	TGTGCCAGCAGTTATAACAGGAACACTGAAGCTTTCTTT	CASSYNRNTEAFF
TRBJ1-5	-	-	TRBV5-6	TGTGCCAGCAGCTTGGCCCGGGATCAGCCCCAGCATTTT	CASSLARDQPQHF
TRBJ1-2	TRBD1	-	TRBV3-1/TRBV3-2	TGTGCCAGCAGCCACGGGACAGGGAATGGCTACACCTTC	CASSHGTGNGYTF
TRBJ2-3	-	-	TRBV19	TGTGCCAGTAGTATATCAGAATGGAGAGGGGATACGCAGTATTTT	CASSISEWRGDTQYF
TRBJ1-1	-	-	TRBV12-3/TRBV12-4	TGTGCCAGCAGATCGGACAGCTATACTGAAGCTTTCTTT	CASRSDSYTEAFF